This T cell receptor (beta chain) is from a study of cytomegalovirus exposure and HLA in healthy donors. Germline V gene sequence: CDR1 SGHTA, CDR2 FQGTGA. This CDR3 contains 14 residues. V dropped 5 bases and J dropped 1 base, with 11 bases sitting between them. This clone was counted a few times. Its antigen is still unknown. 13 Jbeta primers and 60 Vbeta primers were used for the PCR. Assay: immunoSEQ multiplex PCR; the TCRdb copy retains only in-frame clones and omits some. Counted here are approximately 89,000 clones, around 70% occurring once; the ten biggest clones make up over 0.95%. Study-wide results and caveats: Across donors, sequencing depth was assumed by presence/absence analyses to be roughly uniform. Three CMV-associated chains proved CMV antigen-specific in vitro. CMV serostatus was the only recorded immune exposure for donors. In an earlier analysis, about 87% or about 30%: the productive usage of most TCR beta V segments.

The sequencing sample was made of PBMCs. The chain recombines TRBV7-3 with TRBJ1-1, with D possibly TRBD1 on 6 matching bases. The TCR was taken from a female donor in good health and CMV-seronegative. The CDR3 sequence is CASSPGHQNTEAFF. The CDR3 DNA sequence: TGTGCCAGCAGCCCGGGACACCAGAACACTGAAGCTTTCTTT.